The text below deals with one TCR beta chain. These data belong to a study of T cells after yellow fever vaccination. TCRdb called the 5' RACE reads again in MiXCR, with one record for every CDR3 protein. This table has around 60,000 distinct CDR3 sequences, about 5% appearing once. Germline V gene lookup returns CDR1 SGHDN and CDR2 FVKESK. Unmatched junction bases numbered 8, after V lost 4 bases and J lost 6 bases. This CDR3 is 15 amino acids long. The specimen comprised PBMCs, either bulk or a sorted T-cell subset (CD4+, CD8+, memory, or dextramer-sorted; not recorded which), sampled on the day of the yellow fever booster vaccination. This clonotype originated in a man aged 18 to 35 who received the YFV17D yellow fever vaccine. The chain is built from TRBV14 and TRBJ2-3; 9 bases match TRBD1. The CDR3 spells CASSPTGGLGDTQYF. The CDR3 region has the DNA TGTGCCAGCAGCCCGACAGGGGGGCTCGGGGATACGCAGTATTTT.